This T cell receptor (beta chain) was identified during a study of a mutant IDH1 vaccine in newly diagnosed glioma. At the level of the study: Initiation of the vaccine course occurred 4-6 weeks after radiotherapy alone, or alongside temozolomide cycles. Most had both radiotherapy and temozolomide beforehand; others had only one. Findings and limits, study-wide: Pseudoprogression seemingly bore no relation to changes in top peripheral T cell clonotypes.

Sequenced by immunoSEQ multiplex PCR; TCRdb stores in-frame clones only, minus some. The repertoire holds 50,000 to 70,000 clones, with 74% as singletons. Time point reported: week 35, safety follow-up. The study gave 300 ug of mutant IDH1 20-mer peptide per vaccine dose, with topical imiquimod. During weeks 1, 3, 5, 7, 11, 15, 19 and 23, patients received eight vaccinations. Germline V lookup: CDR1 SNHLY, CDR2 FYNNEI. Trimming took 10 bases from V and 4 from J, leaving 17 bases between them. The CDR3 is 13 residues long. This clone was observed a few times. Its specificity is unknown. The clonotype was recovered from a man in his forties or fifties with glioma. The source material was PBMCs, sampled from a glioma patient whose treatment included an IDH1 peptide vaccine. This chain connects TRBV2 to TRBJ2-7; tentatively, D is TRBD1 (6 bases). DNA of the CDR3: TGTGCCATATCGCAGGCGAGGGGGTACGAGCAGTACTTC. Translating it yields CAISQARGYEQYF.